These T cell receptor beta chains were read from a single sample in a study of blood T cells in healthy people across ages. A single record per CDR3 protein comes from TCRdb applying MiXCR to the 5' RACE reads. The repertoire includes some 1.7 million distinct CDR3 sequences, about 28% of them detected once, and 7.7% sits in the top ten. The material sequenced was blood. The receptors were sampled from a woman aged 25-40 years in good health. Each CDR3 is given with its conserved first and last residue. A D gene is named only where the DNA matches it firmly. Where a row states a size, it is once, few, many or the class of an expanded clone; other rows omit it.

D gene	clone size	V gene	CDR3 length	J gene	CDR3 DNA	CDR3 protein
TRBD2	few	TRBV13	15	TRBJ2-3	TGTGCCAGCAGTTCCAAGCGGGGTCGGACAGATACGCAGTATTTT	CASSSKRGRTDTQYF
.	.	TRBV20-1	14	TRBJ1-3	TGCAGTGCTAGAAGCGGGGACCAAGGAAACACCATATATTTT	CSARSGDQGNTIYF
.	.	TRBV5-1	14	TRBJ2-7	TGCGCCAGCAGCACAAGAGAGCGTTCCTACGAGCAGTACTTC	CASSTRERSYEQYF
TRBD2	.	TRBV20-1	23	TRBJ2-7	TGCAGTGCTAGATGGTCAGGGACCGAAAAATACGGGGGGACTAGCGGGACATCCTACGAGCAGTACTTC	CSARWSGTEKYGGTSGTSYEQYF
TRBD2	many	TRBV7-3	17	TRBJ2-3	TGTGCCAGCAGCTTAATGGCGGGGGGGCGTATTACAGATACGCAGTATTTT	CASSLMAGGRITDTQYF
.	.	TRBV3-1	15	TRBJ2-7	TGTGCCAGCAGCCCCAAGCCAGGGAGCTCCTACGAGCAGTACTTC	CASSPKPGSSYEQYF
.	.	TRBV7-9	12	TRBJ2-5	TGTGCCAGCAGCGTGCCTGCTGGGACCCAGTACTTC	CASSVPAGTQYF
TRBD1	.	TRBV2	14	TRBJ1-3	TGTGCCAGCAGTGAAGTGGCAGGGGGGAACACCATATATTTT	CASSEVAGGNTIYF
.	many	TRBV28	15	TRBJ2-1	TGTGCCAGCACCCCTCTTGCAGGTTCCTACAATGAGCAGTTCTTC	CASTPLAGSYNEQFF
.	.	TRBV20-1	12	TRBJ2-5	TGCAGTGCGGCCATCAGGGTGGAGACCCAGTACTTC	CSAAIRVETQYF
.	few	TRBV7-2	13	TRBJ2-3	TGTGCCAGCAGCGCAGTAACAGCAGATACGCAGTATTTT	CASSAVTADTQYF
TRBD2	.	TRBV6-4	14	TRBJ2-7	TGTGCCAGCAGTGACTCAGGGAGGGGCAATGAGCAGTACTTC	CASSDSGRGNEQYF
TRBD2	.	TRBV6-6	16	TRBJ2-2	TGTGCCAGCAGTTCCCTAGCGGGAGGTTCCACCGGGGAGCTGTTTTTT	CASSSLAGGSTGELFF
.	.	TRBV20-1	14	TRBJ1-1	TGCAGTGCTAGACCGCTCGGAAGGGACACTGAAGCTTTCTTT	CSARPLGRDTEAFF
TRBD1	.	TRBV20-1	18	TRBJ2-4	TGCAGTGCTAGAGACCAGGGGGCGCGGGCACTAGCCAAAAACATTCAGTACTTC	CSARDQGARALAKNIQYF
TRBD1	few	TRBV27	16	TRBJ2-6	TGTGCCAGCAGTCCGTGGACAGGGCCCGGGGCCAACGTCCTGACTTTC	CASSPWTGPGANVLTF
.	many	TRBV29-1	14	TRBJ2-4	TGCAGCGTTGCGATCCCGAGGGGCAAAAACATTCAGTACTTC	CSVAIPRGKNIQYF
TRBD2	.	TRBV20-1	15	TRBJ2-1	TGCAGTGCTCTGACTAGCGGGGTCTCCTACAATGAGCAGTTCTTC	CSALTSGVSYNEQFF
.	few	TRBV3-1	12	TRBJ2-1	TGTGCCAGCAGCCAAGCGCGGGGTCGCAAGTTCTTC	CASSQARGRKFF
.	few	TRBV9	13	TRBJ1-5	TGTGCCAGCGGGCAGGCTCTGGGTCAGCCCCAGCATTTT	CASGQALGQPQHF
TRBD2	few	TRBV7-2	17	TRBJ2-5	TGTGCCAGCAGCTTACGTGGTTTGGCGGGAGACAGAGAGACCCAGTACTTC	CASSLRGLAGDRETQYF
.	.	TRBV5-1	14	TRBJ2-3	TGCGCCAGCAACGGGGGTAGGAGCACAGATACGCAGTATTTT	CASNGGRSTDTQYF
.	many	TRBV12-3/TRBV12-4	15	TRBJ2-7	TGTGCCAGCAGTGCAGGTCAGGGTTTTGGCTACGAGCAGTACTTC	CASSAGQGFGYEQYF
.	.	TRBV2	13	TRBJ1-2	TGTGCCGGCAGAGGGAACATTAACTATGGCTACACCTTC	CAGRGNINYGYTF
.	.	TRBV7-9	16	TRBJ2-7	TGTGCCAGCAGCTTAGGAGAGGCTAGGTCTTCTTACGAGCAGTACTTC	CASSLGEARSSYEQYF
TRBD1	many	TRBV6-1	13	TRBJ2-7	TGTGCCAGCTTGGGACAGAGGACCTACGAGCAGTACTTC	CASLGQRTYEQYF
TRBD1	.	TRBV6-5	14	TRBJ2-7	TGTGCCAGCAGTCGATCGGGACAGGGGGGCGAGCAGTACTTC	CASSRSGQGGEQYF
.	.	TRBV2	12	TRBJ2-7	TGTACCAGCAGTGAAGAGGGAAACGAGCAGTACTTC	CTSSEEGNEQYF
.	few	TRBV5-1	14	TRBJ2-1	TGCGCCAGCAGCTTGACTAGCCTAGGCAATGAGCAGTTCTTC	CASSLTSLGNEQFF
.	few	TRBV30	11	TRBJ2-1	TGTGCCTGGGGCCTAAAGCGTGAGCAGTTCTTC	CAWGLKREQFF
.	.	TRBV5-1	14	TRBJ2-2	TGCGCCAGCAGCTCTTTACAAGTCGCCGGTGAGCTGTTTTTT	CASSSLQVAGELFF
.	.	TRBV5-1	13	TRBJ2-3	TGCGCCAGCAGACGGGATGGCACAGATACGCGGTATTTT	CASRRDGTDTRYF
.	few	TRBV7-2	15	TRBJ2-3	TGTGCCAGCAGCTCAAGACTTTTTAGCACAGATACGCAGTATTTT	CASSSRLFSTDTQYF
TRBD1	.	TRBV2	14	TRBJ1-2	TGTGCCAGCAGTGAAGCTTCAGGGGGCTATGGCTACACCTTC	CASSEASGGYGYTF
.	.	TRBV19	13	TRBJ1-1	TGTGCCAGTAGTATCGGAGGGGACACTGAAGCTTTCTTT	CASSIGGDTEAFF
.	.	TRBV10-3	14	TRBJ2-1	TGTGCCATCAGTGCGCGGGGAGGTAAGTATGAGCAGTTCTTC	CAISARGGKYEQFF
.	.	TRBV28	17	TRBJ2-7	TGTGCCAGCAGTTACCCGACCGCCGGGACTGGAGCGACCGAGCAGTACTTC	CASSYPTAGTGATEQYF
.	few	TRBV4-1	15	TRBJ2-4	TGCGCCAGCAGCCCGTTTCAATTGAGGGGAAACATTCAGTACTTC	CASSPFQLRGNIQYF
.	few	TRBV29-1	15	TRBJ2-5	TGCAGCGTTCTCAAGGGAGGCAGGGAGCAAGAGACCCAGTACTTC	CSVLKGGREQETQYF
.	few	TRBV29-1	13	TRBJ1-4	TGCAGCGGAGGGGGGACCACCGGGGAAAAACTGTTTTTT	CSGGGTTGEKLFF
.	many	TRBV5-1	13	TRBJ2-7	TGTGCCAGCAGCTTATCTCCGGACTACGAGCAGTACTTC	CASSLSPDYEQYF
TRBD1	many	TRBV6-6	16	TRBJ2-5	TGTGCCAGCAGCCGCCAGGGGGCGATCGTCCAAGAGACCCAGTACTTC	CASSRQGAIVQETQYF